This T cell receptor (beta chain) was identified in a study of T-cell memory formation after mild COVID-19. Whole-study findings and limits: Prior to infection, memory already included some responding clones, suggesting cross-reactive memory joined.

This clonotype was detected a few times. The antigen is not known. TCRdb ran MiXCR on the 5' RACE reads and lists one entry per CDR3 protein. This sample has under 300,000 distinct CDR3 sequences; approximately 8% occur once, and the top ten carry approximately 23%. The germline gives CDR1 SEHNR, CDR2 FQNEAQ (reference sequence). Trimming took off 1 base at V and 4 bases at J, with 13 bases between the two ends. The CDR3 is 15 residues long. The sequenced sample was PBMCs or a T cell subset sorted from them (not recorded which). This receptor was taken from a man aged 18 to 35 who had mild COVID-19 (a few samples of this study predate the infection). Cell type and time point are not known. V gene TRBV7-9 combines with J gene TRBJ1-2, with D unresolved. The CDR3 DNA is TGTGCCAGCAGCTTAGGGGTTTTGGTTGGCTATGGCTACACCTTC. It yields the protein CASSLGVLVGYGYTF.